This is a list of T cell receptor beta chains from one sample in a study of blood T cell repertoires in COVID-19. Method: immunoSEQ multiplex PCR; TCRdb's copy keeps in-frame clones and lacks some. The sample comprises about 160,000 clones, about 83% of which are singletons, and under 13% rests with the top ten. Sequenced sample: peripheral blood. These receptors originate from a woman in her seventies with COVID-19, enrolled during active disease. Both conserved end residues are part of each CDR3. D genes are given only for firm matches. Where a row states a size, it is once, few, many or the class of an expanded clone; other rows omit it.

>TRBV2|TRBJ2-3|NA|NA
TGTGCCAGCAGTGGAAACAGGGAGTACTTCACAGATACGCAGTATTTT
CASSGNREYFTDTQYF
>TRBV6-5|TRBJ2-3|TRBD2|NA
TGTGCCAGCGGGGGGGAGTATACGCAGTATTTT
CASGGEYTQYF
>TRBV5-6|TRBJ1-1|NA|NA
TGTGCCAGCAGCTTGGTGTTTCGGAACACTGAAGCTTTCTTT
CASSLVFRNTEAFF
>TRBV6-5|TRBJ1-4|NA|NA
TGTGCCAGCAGTCCCCGTGCTCTCTGGGCTGAAAAACTGTTTTTT
CASSPRALWAEKLFF
>TRBV9|TRBJ1-2|NA|NA
TGTGCCAGCAGCCGACCCCTCCCCAGGGGCTACACCTTC
CASSRPLPRGYTF
>TRBV6-5|TRBJ1-1|NA|NA
TGTGCCAGCACCCGTCAGATGAACACTGAAGCTTTCTTT
CASTRQMNTEAFF
>TRBV2|TRBJ2-7|TRBD1|NA
TGTGCCAGCAGTCACCCGGGACAGGGATCCGACGAGCAGTACTTC
CASSHPGQGSDEQYF
>TRBV4-1|TRBJ1-2|NA|once
TGCGCCAGCAGCCAAGATCAGGGGATCCGGGACACCTTC
CASSQDQGIRDTF
>TRBV5-4|TRBJ2-5|NA|NA
TGTGCCAGCAGCTTGGGACCCGAGGCCTGGGAGACCCAGTACTTC
CASSLGPEAWETQYF
>TRBV9|TRBJ2-1|NA|NA
TGTGCCAGCAGCGTAGAGGCAGGGCGGCAGTTCTTC
CASSVEAGRQFF
>TRBV2|TRBJ2-2|TRBD1|NA
TGTGCCAGCAGTGTACCGGGGACAGGGGGCACCGGGGAGCTGTTTTTT
CASSVPGTGGTGELFF
>TRBV28|TRBJ2-7|TRBD1|NA
TGTGCCAGCAGTAGATCGGGACAGGGAAACAACGAGCAGTACTTC
CASSRSGQGNNEQYF
>TRBV18|TRBJ2-2|TRBD1|NA
TGTGCCAGCTCAATACAGATGGCCGGGACAGGGGGCACCGGGGAGCTGTTTTTT
CASSIQMAGTGGTGELFF
>TRBV2|TRBJ1-5|NA|once
TGTGCCAGCAGCGGGGTTGGAAATCAGCCCCAGCATTTT
CASSGVGNQPQHF
>TRBV5-4|TRBJ1-2|NA|NA
TGTGCCAGCAGATCGGCAGGACTAGATGGCTACACCTTC
CASRSAGLDGYTF
>TRBV7-3|TRBJ2-3|NA|NA
TGTGCCAGCAGCTTTACCTCCGGGGGAGATACGCAGTATTTT
CASSFTSGGDTQYF
>TRBV19|TRBJ1-2|TRBD1|NA
TGTGCCAGTAACCAGGACAGGGACGGCTATGGCTACACCTTC
CASNQDRDGYGYTF
>TRBV5-5|TRBJ1-1|NA|NA
TGTGCCAGCAGCTTGGAGCCGAGGATAATGAACACTGAAGCTTTCTTT
CASSLEPRIMNTEAFF
>TRBV19|TRBJ2-7|TRBD1|NA
TGTGCCAGTAAATCCCGGGACAGACCCTACGAGCAGTACTTC
CASKSRDRPYEQYF
>TRBV7-3|TRBJ1-1|NA|NA
TGTGCCAGCAGTTCAGGGAATCCGAACACTGAAGCTTTCTTT
CASSSGNPNTEAFF
>TRBV19|TRBJ2-3|TRBD1|NA
TGTGCCTCCTCGCCGGGACAGTGGGGCACAGATACGCAGTATTTT
CASSPGQWGTDTQYF
>TRBV30|TRBJ1-2|TRBD1|NA
TGTGCCTGGACCTCCGACAGGGGACACTATGGCTACACCTTC
CAWTSDRGHYGYTF